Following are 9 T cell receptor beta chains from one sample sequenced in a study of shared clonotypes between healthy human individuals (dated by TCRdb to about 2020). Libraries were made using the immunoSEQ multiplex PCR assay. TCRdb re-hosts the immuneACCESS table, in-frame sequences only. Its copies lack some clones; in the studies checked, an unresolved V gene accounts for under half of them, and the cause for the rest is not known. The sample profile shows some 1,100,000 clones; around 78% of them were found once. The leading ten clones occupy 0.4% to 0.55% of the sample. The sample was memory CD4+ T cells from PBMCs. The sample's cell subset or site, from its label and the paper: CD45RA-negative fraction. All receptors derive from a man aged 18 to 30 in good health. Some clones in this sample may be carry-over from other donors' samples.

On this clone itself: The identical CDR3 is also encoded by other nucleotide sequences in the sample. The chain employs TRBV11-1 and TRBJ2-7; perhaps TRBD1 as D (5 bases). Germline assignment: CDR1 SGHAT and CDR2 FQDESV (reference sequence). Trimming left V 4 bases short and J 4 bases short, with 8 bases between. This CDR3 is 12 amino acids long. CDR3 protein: CASSSDRYEQYF. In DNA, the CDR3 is TGTGCCAGCAGCTCAGACAGATACGAGCAGTACTTC.

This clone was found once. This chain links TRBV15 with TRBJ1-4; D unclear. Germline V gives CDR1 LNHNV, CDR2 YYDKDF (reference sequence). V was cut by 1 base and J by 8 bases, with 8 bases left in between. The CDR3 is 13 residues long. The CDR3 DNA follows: TGTGCCACCAGCAGAGCGGCCCGGGAAAAACTGTTTTTT. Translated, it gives CATSRAAREKLFF.

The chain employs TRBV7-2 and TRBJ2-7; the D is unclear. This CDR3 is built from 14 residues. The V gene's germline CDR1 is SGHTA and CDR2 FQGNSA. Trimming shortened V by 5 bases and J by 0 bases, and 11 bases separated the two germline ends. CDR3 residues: CASSTQTSSYEQYF. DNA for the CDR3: TGTGCCAGCAGCACACAAACGAGCTCCTACGAGCAGTACTTC.

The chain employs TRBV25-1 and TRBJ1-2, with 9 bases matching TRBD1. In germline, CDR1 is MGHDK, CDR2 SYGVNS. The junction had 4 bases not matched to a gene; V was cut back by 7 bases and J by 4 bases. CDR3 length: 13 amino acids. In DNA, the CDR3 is TGTGCCAGCAAGGGACAGGGTCCCTATGGCTACACCTTC. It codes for CASKGQGPYGYTF.

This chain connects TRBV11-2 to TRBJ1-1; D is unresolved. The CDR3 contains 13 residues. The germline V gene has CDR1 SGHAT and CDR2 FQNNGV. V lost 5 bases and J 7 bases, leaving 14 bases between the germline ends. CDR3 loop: CASSPSRISEAFF. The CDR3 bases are TGTGCCAGCAGCCCAAGCCGGATCAGTGAAGCTTTCTTT.

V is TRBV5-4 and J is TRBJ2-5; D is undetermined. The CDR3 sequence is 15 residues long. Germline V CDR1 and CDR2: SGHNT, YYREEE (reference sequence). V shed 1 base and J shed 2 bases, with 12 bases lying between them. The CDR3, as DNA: TGTGCCAGCAGCTTGCCCTTTGCAGAGCAAGAGACCCAGTACTTC. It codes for CASSLPFAEQETQYF.

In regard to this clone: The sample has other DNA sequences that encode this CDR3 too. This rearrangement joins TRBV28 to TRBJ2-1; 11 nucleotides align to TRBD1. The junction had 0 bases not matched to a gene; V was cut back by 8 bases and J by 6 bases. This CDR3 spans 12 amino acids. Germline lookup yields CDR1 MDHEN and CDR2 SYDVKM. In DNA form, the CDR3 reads TGTGCCAGCGGGACAGGGGGCAATGAGCAGTTCTTC. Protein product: CASGTGGNEQFF. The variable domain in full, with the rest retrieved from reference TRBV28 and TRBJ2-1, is DVKVTQSSRYLVKRTGEKVFLECVQDMDHENMFWYRQDPGLGLRLIYFSYDVKMKEKGDIPEGYSVSREKKERFSLILESASTNQTSMYLCASGTGGNEQFFGPGTRLTVL.

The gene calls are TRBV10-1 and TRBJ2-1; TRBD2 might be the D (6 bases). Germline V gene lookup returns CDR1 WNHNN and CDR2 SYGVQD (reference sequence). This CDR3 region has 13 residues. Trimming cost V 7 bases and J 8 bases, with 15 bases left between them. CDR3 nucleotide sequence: TGCGCCAGCACCCATAGACTAGGCCATGAGCAGTTCTTC. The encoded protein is CASTHRLGHEQFF.

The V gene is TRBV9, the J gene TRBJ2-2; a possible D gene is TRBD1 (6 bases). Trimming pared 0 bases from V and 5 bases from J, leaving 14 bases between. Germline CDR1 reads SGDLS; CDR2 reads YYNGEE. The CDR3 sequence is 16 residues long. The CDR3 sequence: CASSVEGDRRTGELFF. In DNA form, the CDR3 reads TGTGCCAGCAGCGTAGAGGGGGACCGACGTACCGGGGAGCTGTTTTTT.